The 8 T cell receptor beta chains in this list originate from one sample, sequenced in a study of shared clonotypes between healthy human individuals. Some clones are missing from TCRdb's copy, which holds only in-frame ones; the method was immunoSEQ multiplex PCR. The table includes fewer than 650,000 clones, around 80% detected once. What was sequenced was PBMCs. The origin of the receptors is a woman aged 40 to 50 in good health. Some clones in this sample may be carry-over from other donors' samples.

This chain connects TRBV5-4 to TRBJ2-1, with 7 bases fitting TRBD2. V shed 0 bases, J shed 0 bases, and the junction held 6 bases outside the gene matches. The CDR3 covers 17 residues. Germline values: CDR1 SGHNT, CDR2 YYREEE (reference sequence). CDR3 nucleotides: TGTGCCAGCAGCTTGGCGGCGGGCGGGAGCTCCTACAATGAGCAGTTCTTC. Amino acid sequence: CASSLAAGGSSYNEQFF.

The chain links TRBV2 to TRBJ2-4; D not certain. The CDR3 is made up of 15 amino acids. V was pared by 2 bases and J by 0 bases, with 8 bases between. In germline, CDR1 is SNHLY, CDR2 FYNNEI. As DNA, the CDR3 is TGTGCCAGCAGTGAAACAGTCCTAGCCAAAAACATTCAGTACTTC. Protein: CASSETVLAKNIQYF. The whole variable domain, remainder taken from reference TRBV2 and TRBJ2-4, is EPEVTQTPSHQVTQMGQEVILRCVPISNHLYFYWYRQILGQKVEFLVSFYNNEISEKSEIFDDQFSVERPDGSNFTLKIRSTKLEDSAMYFCASSETVLAKNIQYFGAGTRLSVL.

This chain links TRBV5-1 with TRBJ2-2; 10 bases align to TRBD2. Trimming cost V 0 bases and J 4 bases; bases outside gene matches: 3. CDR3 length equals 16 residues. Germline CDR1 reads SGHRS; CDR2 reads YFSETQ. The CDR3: CASSLAAGGGTGELFF. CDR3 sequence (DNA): TGCGCCAGCAGCTTGGCAGCGGGAGGGGGCACCGGGGAGCTGTTTTTT.

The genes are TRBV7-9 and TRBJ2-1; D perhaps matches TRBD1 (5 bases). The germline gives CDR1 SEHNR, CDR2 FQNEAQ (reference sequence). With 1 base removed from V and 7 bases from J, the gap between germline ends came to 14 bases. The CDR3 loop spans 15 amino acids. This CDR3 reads CASSLVGARVNEQFF. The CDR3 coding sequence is TGTGCCAGCAGCTTAGTAGGGGCCAGGGTGAATGAGCAGTTCTTC. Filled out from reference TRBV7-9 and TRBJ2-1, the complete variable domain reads DTGVSQNPRHKITKRGQNVTFRCDPISEHNRLYWYRQTLGQGPEFLTYFQNEAQLEKSRLLSDRFSAERPKGSFSTLEIQRTEQGDSAMYLCASSLVGARVNEQFFGPGTRLTVL.

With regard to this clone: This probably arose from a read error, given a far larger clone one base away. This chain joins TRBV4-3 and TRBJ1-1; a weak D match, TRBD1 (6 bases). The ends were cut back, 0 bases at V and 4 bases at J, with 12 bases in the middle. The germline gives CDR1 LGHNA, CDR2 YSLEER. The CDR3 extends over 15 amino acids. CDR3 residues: CASSQDNRVGTEAFF. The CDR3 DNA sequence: TGCGCCAGCAGCCAAGATAACAGGGTAGGCACTGAAGCTTTCTTT.

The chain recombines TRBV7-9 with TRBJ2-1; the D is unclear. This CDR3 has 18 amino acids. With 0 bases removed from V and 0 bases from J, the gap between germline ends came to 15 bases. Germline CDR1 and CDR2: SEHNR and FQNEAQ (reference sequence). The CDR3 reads CASSLAPGPLSSYNEQFF. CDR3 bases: TGTGCCAGCAGCTTAGCCCCCGGGCCTCTTAGCTCCTACAATGAGCAGTTCTTC.

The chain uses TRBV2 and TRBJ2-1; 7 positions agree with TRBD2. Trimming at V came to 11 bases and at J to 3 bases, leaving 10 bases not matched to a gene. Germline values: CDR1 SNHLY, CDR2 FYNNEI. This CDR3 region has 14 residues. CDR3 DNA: TGTGCCTCTAAAAGCGGGATGGTCTACAATGAGCAGTTCTTC. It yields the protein CASKSGMVYNEQFF.

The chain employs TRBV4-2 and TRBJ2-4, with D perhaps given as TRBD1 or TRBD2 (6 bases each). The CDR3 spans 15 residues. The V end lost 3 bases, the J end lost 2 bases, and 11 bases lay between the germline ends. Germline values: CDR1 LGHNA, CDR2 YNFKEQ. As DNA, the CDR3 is TGTGCCAGCAGCCATCGGGGGCGGACCAAAAACATTCAGTACTTC. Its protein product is CASSHRGRTKNIQYF.